What follows describes a single TCR beta chain. This receptor's antigen is unknown. Base quality data are lacking; no much larger clone is found one base away. The sample belongs to a study of T-cell reconstitution after alpha-beta-depleted transplantation in children (dated by TCRdb to the mid-2010s). With regard to the full study: Using TCR repertoire profiling, the study followed T-cell immune reconstitution in a quantitative way in children after TCRalphabeta/CD19-depleted allogeneic hematopoietic cell transplantation.

The library was built by means of PCR. TCRdb lists the instrument as Illumina HiSeq 2500. To normalize quantification of the TCRbeta repertoire, the TCR libraries were built with molecular barcoding that relied on unique molecular identifiers. The public sequencing data were trimmed at Q25 with fastp and processed into clonotypes with MiXCR by TCRdb, which kept only in-frame beta chains. Every CDR3 protein is listed once, alongside the most common genes and DNA of its rows. Within this sample are around 960,000 distinct CDR3 sequences, with roughly 29% of them counted one time only. 25% to 35% of the sample lies in the top ten. Paper-wide results and their limitations: Over the following months the frequencies of hyperexpanded clones went down, and after one year T-cell counts and TCRbeta diversity were mostly credited to newly produced T cells. The apparently early alphabetaT-cell count recovery about two months after transplant was reportedly dependent on only several hundred rapidly expanded clones derived from non-depleted graft cells. In some patients, high TCRbeta diversity at day 60 was attributed to recipient T cells and intrathymic progenitors that had survived conditioning.

Including cysteine and phenylalanine, the CDR3 has 15 amino acids. Only the CDR3 DNA stays, 45 bases, in frame from base 1. CDR1 is given as SNHLY and CDR2 as FYNNEI, both from the germline V gene. V lost 5 bases and J lost 4 bases; the stretch between them is 14 bases long. This sample's treatment or condition label indicates: allogeneic hematopoietic cell transplantation with graft depleted of TCRalphabeta T cells and CD19 B cells. Transplant recipients were children who received TCRalphabeta/CD19-depleted allogeneic hematopoietic cell grafts. The sequence was collected from a boy younger than two who had a stem cell transplant for SCID, so the T cells may come from the graft donor. The starting material was PBMCs, mostly from graft donor cells, obtained 360 days after TCRalphabeta/CD19-depleted stem cell transplant. The receptor chain draws on TRBV2 and TRBJ1-4; TRBD1 is perhaps the D gene, given 6 matching bases. CDR3 sequence: CASSLGQTDNEKLFF. The DNA is as follows: TGTGCCAGCAGTCTCGGACAGACCGATAATGAAAAACTGTTTTTT.